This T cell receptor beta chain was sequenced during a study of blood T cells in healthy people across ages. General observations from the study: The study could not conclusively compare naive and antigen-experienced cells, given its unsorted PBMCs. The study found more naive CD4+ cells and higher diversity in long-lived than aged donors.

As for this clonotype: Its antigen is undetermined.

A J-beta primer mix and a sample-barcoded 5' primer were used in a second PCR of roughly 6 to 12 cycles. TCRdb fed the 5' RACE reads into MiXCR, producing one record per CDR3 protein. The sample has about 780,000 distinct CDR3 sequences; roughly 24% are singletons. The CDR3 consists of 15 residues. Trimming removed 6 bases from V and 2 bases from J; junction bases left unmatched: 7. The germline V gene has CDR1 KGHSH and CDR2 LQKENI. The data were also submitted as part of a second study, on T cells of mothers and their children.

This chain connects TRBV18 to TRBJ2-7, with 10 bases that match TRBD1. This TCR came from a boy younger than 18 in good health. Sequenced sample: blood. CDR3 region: CASSSKGTGAYEQYF. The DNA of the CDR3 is TGTGCCAGCTCTTCGAAAGGGACAGGGGCCTACGAGCAGTACTTC. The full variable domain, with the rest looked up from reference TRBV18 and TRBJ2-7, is NAGVMQNPRHLVRRRGQEARLRCSPMKGHSHVYWYRQLPEEGLKFMVYLQKENIIDESGMPKERFSAEFPKEGPSILRIQQVVRGDSAAYFCASSSKGTGAYEQYFGPGTRLTVT.